Below are 26 T cell receptor beta chains sequenced from a single sample in a study of tumor-infiltrating lymphocytes in oesophageal squamous cell carcinoma. TCRdb recomputed calls from the PCR reads with MiXCR, one row per CDR3 protein. The sample has approximately 5,600 distinct CDR3 sequences; roughly 15% are singletons. The sample was normal esophageal tissue next to the tumor. Source of these receptors: a male donor with esophageal squamous cell carcinoma.

This clonotype was seen many times. A read error may explain this, as a much larger clone is one base away. The rearrangement uses TRBV6-1 and TRBJ2-5; D gene unclear. The CDR3 is made up of 15 amino acids. CDR1 and CDR2 (germline): MNHNS, SASEGT. Deletions cut 6 bases from V and 11 bases from J, with 25 bases between. This chain's CDR3 is CASSAPDEATNEQYF. CDR3 DNA: TGTGCCAGCAGCGCCCCGGATGAGGCCACCAATGAGCAGTACTTC.

By sample fraction, this clonotype is medium-sized. The V gene is TRBV24-1, the J gene TRBJ2-1; TRBD2 matches at 10 bases. Germline V gene sequence: CDR1 KGHDR, CDR2 SFDVKD. Trimming cost V 3 bases and J 0 bases; bases outside gene matches: 1. The length of the CDR3 is 16 residues. CDR3 region: CATSDPSGGSYNEQFF. In nucleotides, the CDR3 is TGTGCCACCAGTGATCCTAGCGGGGGCTCCTACAATGAGCAGTTCTTC.

This clonotype was recorded many times. The rearrangement joins TRBV2 to TRBJ2-7; D gene ambiguous. CDR1 is SNHLY and CDR2 is FYNNEI in the germline V gene. Trimming pared 1 base from V and 2 bases from J, leaving 18 bases between. CDR3 length equals 17 residues. For the CDR3, the DNA is TGTGCCAGCAGTGAAGGTAACCGGGCAATAATTACCTACGAGCAGTACTTC. Translation: CASSEGNRAIITYEQYF.

This clonotype is labeled as medium-sized. J is TRBJ1-2 and V is TRBV12-3 or TRBV12-4; D possibly corresponds to TRBD1 (6 bases). V lost 7 bases and J lost 11, with 32 bases in between. The CDR3 totals 17 residues. The CDR3 DNA is TGTGCCAGCACCTCCGTCGGGAGGGGCGCAGGGGCTTTGAGGTACACCTTC. It yields the protein CASTSVGRGAGALRYTF.

Many counts were recorded for this clonotype. This CDR3 fails to terminate in the conserved phenylalanine or tryptophan, so it likely reflects a read error. The DNA is left out, because the CDR3 cannot be placed on it with certainty; the CDR3 is given as TCRdb lists it. The rearrangement uses TRBV7-2 and TRBJ2-7; the table's D call, TRBD2, has no DNA check behind it. The germline V gene encodes CDR1 SGHTA and CDR2 FQGNSA. The CDR3 is 17 amino acids long, termini counted. The CDR3 spells CASSSSLTSMAGYTFGS.

About this clonotype: The CDR3 does not end in the conserved phenylalanine or tryptophan, so this is likely a read error. No DNA is shown, since the ends of the CDR3 on it are uncertain; the CDR3 is the one TCRdb lists. The chain is built from TRBV6-1 and TRBJ2-5; whether TRBD1, the table's D call, matches the DNA was not checked. The CDR3 extends over 13 residues, inclusive of both ends. Looked up from germline, CDR1 is MNHNS and CDR2 is SASEGT. CDR3 amino acids: CASSNRGGYTFGS.

Regarding this clonotype: The junction and the germline gene differ at one end; a read error may be behind it. The chain employs TRBV19 and TRBJ1-2, with TRBD1 matching 7 bases. Germline lookup yields CDR1 LNHDA and CDR2 SQIVND (reference sequence). CDR3 length: 15 residues. The CDR3 loop is CVSTPQQGSNYGYTF. Written as DNA, the CDR3 is TGTGTCAGTACCCCCCAACAGGGGTCTAACTATGGCTACACCTTC.

The count of this clonotype is one. The CDR3 does not end in the conserved phenylalanine or tryptophan, so this is likely a read error. The limits of the CDR3 on the DNA are not certain, so only TCRdb's listed CDR3 is given. J is TRBJ2-7 and V is TRBV28. CDR1 is MDHEN and CDR2 is SYDVKM in the germline V gene. The CDR3 numbers 13 amino acids, ends counted. CDR3 loop: CASRAATGYTFGS.

The chain joins TRBV6-4 to TRBJ2-4, with 7 nucleotides matching TRBD1. The end of the DNA is better explained by TRBJ2-1, so the J call may be wrong. Germline V lookup: CDR1 MRHNA, CDR2 SNTAGT. The CDR3 length is 14 residues. The chain's CDR3 is CASSEDRQSYEQFF. As DNA, the CDR3 is TGTGCCAGCAGCGAGGACAGGCAATCCTACGAGCAGTTCTTC.

This clonotype has a handful of counts. The V and J genes are TRBV19 and TRBJ2-4; TRBD2 might be the D (6 bases). CDR3 length equals 15 residues. Germline loops: CDR1 LNHDA, CDR2 SQIVND (reference sequence). V lost 1 base, J lost 2 bases, and 9 bases lay in between. The CDR3 spells CASSIGGVTKNIQYF. The CDR3 region has the DNA TGTGCCAGTAGTATAGGGGGGGTAACCAAAAACATTCAGTACTTC.

This clonotype was seen repeatedly, ten times or more. The CDR3 sequence: CASSQAHRGGKAQETQYF. CDR3 nucleotides: TGTGCCAGCAGCCAAGCCCACCGCGGGGGGAAAGCTCAAGAGACCCAGTACTTC. The gene calls are TRBV4-2 and TRBJ2-5, with 8 bases that match TRBD2. Germline assignment: CDR1 LGHNA and CDR2 YNFKEQ. With V trimmed by 1 base and J by 2 bases, 12 bases remained unmatched. The CDR3 totals 18 residues.

By sample fraction, this clonotype is medium-sized. This sequence joins TRBV24-1 and TRBJ2-1; 7 bases fit TRBD1. CDR1 is KGHDR, CDR2 SFDVKD, per germline. The J segment lost 5 bases and the V segment lost 3 bases, leaving 12 bases of the junction unmatched. This CDR3 is built from 17 residues. CDR3 residues: CATSDPGPGQKNNEQFF. Written as DNA, the CDR3 is TGTGCCACCAGTGATCCCGGGCCGGGACAGAAAAACAATGAGCAGTTCTTC.

In its sample, this clonotype was seen many times. This sequence joins TRBV5-5 and TRBJ1-4; no reliable D call. This CDR3 is 14 amino acids long. Per the germline V gene, CDR1 is SGHKS and CDR2 is YYEKEE (reference sequence). The V end lost 4 bases, the J end lost 7 bases, and 14 bases lay between the germline ends. The CDR3 here is CASSGGLDVEKLFF. The CDR3 DNA is TGTGCCAGCAGCGGCGGACTTGACGTTGAAAAACTGTTTTTT.

The chain links TRBV15 to TRBJ1-3, with 7 bases fitting TRBD1. CDR3 length: 15 amino acids. Trimming took 3 bases from V and 3 from J; bases not matched to a gene: 5. Germline loops: CDR1 LNHNV, CDR2 YYDKDF (reference sequence). CDR3 loop: CATSRPGGFGNTIYF. CDR3 sequence (DNA): TGTGCCACCAGCAGGCCAGGGGGATTTGGAAACACCATATATTTT. The entire variable domain, with the rest obtained from reference TRBV15 and TRBJ1-3, is as follows: DAMVIQNPRYQVTQFGKPVTLSCSQTLNHNVMYWYQQKSSQAPKLLFHYYDKDFNNEADTPDNFQSRRPNTSFCFLDIRSPGLGDTAMYLCATSRPGGFGNTIYFGEGSWLTVV.

V and J are TRBV12-3 or TRBV12-4 and TRBJ1-2, with D possibly TRBD1 on 5 matching bases. Between the trimmed V and J ends, which lost 3 bases and 12 bases, there was a span of 17 bases. The CDR3 sequence is 13 residues long. CDR3 in amino acids: CASSFMGGSGNTF. The CDR3 DNA reads TGTGCCAGCAGTTTTATGGGGGGAAGCGGCAACACCTTC.

This sequence joins TRBV5-6 and TRBJ1-2, with D unresolved. Germline CDR1 reads SGHDT; CDR2 reads YYEEEE. The CDR3 covers 15 residues. V lost 5 bases to trimming and J lost 3 bases, with 17 bases between them. CDR3 sequence: CASRDLAGLDYGYTF. CDR3 bases: TGTGCCAGCAGGGATTTGGCAGGTTTAGACTATGGCTACACCTTC.

There are many counts of this clonotype. V and J are TRBV2 and TRBJ2-7; tentative D call: TRBD1 (5 bases). The CDR3 is made up of 15 amino acids. Germline V gene data show CDR1 as SNHLY and CDR2 as FYNNEI. Trimming took 7 bases from V and 0 from J, leaving 16 bases between them. The CDR3 sequence is CASTLRGRSSYEQYF. The CDR3 DNA reads as TGTGCCAGCACCCTAAGGGGCAGGAGCTCCTACGAGCAGTACTTC.

This clonotype came up a few times. V is TRBV27 and J is TRBJ1-5; no clear D gene. Per germline, CDR1 MNHEY and CDR2 SMNVEV (reference sequence). V lost 3 bases and J 5 bases, leaving 11 bases between the germline ends. The CDR3 runs 14 residues. The CDR3 DNA reads as TGTGCCAGCAGTTTGGCGATCGGGTATCAGCCCCAGCATTTT. Translation gives CASSLAIGYQPQHF.

This clonotype has at least ten counts. V usage is TRBV6-4 and J usage is TRBJ1-6; 10 nucleotides match TRBD1. V lost 4 bases and J lost 9; bases outside the gene matches: 6. The CDR3 runs 15 residues. Germline V lookup: CDR1 MRHNA, CDR2 SNTAGT. The CDR3, as DNA: TGTGCCAGCAGTGCCTCCGGGACAGGGGCTTCACCCCTCCACTTT. It is translated as CASSASGTGASPLHF.

This clonotype is deemed large. No DNA is shown, since the ends of the CDR3 on it are uncertain; the CDR3 is the one TCRdb lists. The J gene is TRBJ2-2, the V gene TRBV7-5; the tabulated D call, TRBD2, remains unverified against the DNA. TRBV7-5 is shown as a pseudogene. The CDR3 adds up to 17 amino acids, both ends counted. CDR3: CISVPEAAGRCTGELFF.

This clonotype was recorded many times. The chain employs TRBV25-1 and TRBJ1-1; no clear D gene. CDR1 and CDR2 from the germline V gene are MGHDK and SYGVNS. This CDR3 has 13 amino acids. The germline V and J ends were trimmed by 5 bases and 1 base, with 8 bases remaining between them. Here the CDR3 DNA reads TGTGCCAGCAGTATGTCAGGGAACACTGAAGCTTTCTTT. This gives the protein CASSMSGNTEAFF.

This clonotype ranks as medium-sized. V gene TRBV7-9 combines with J gene TRBJ2-2, with 8 bases matching TRBD1. The CDR3 extends over 17 amino acids. Trimming at V came to 7 bases and at J to 0 bases, leaving 10 bases not matched to a gene. Germline V gene data show CDR1 as SEHNR and CDR2 as FQNEAQ (reference sequence). The chain's CDR3 is CASTLYGGQANTGELFF. In DNA, the CDR3 is TGTGCCAGCACCCTCTATGGGGGACAGGCGAACACCGGGGAGCTGTTTTTT. The full variable domain, its missing parts supplied by reference TRBV7-9 and TRBJ2-2, is DTGVSQNPRHKITKRGQNVTFRCDPISEHNRLYWYRQTLGQGPEFLTYFQNEAQLEKSRLLSDRFSAERPKGSFSTLEIQRTEQGDSAMYLCASTLYGGQANTGELFFGEGSRLTVL.

This clonotype is categorized as medium-sized. Possible read error: a much larger clone is one base away. The chain is built from TRBV7-2 and TRBJ2-5; D call uncertain. This CDR3 region has 12 residues. CDR1 SGHTA and CDR2 FQGNSA come from the germline V gene. V shed 5 bases and J shed 11 bases, with 15 bases lying between them. CDR3 nucleotides: TGTGCCAGCAGCCTCCATCACAATGAGCAGTACTTC. This translates into CASSLHHNEQYF.

Ten or more counts support this clonotype. This rearrangement joins TRBV6-4 to TRBJ2-3, with a possible D match to TRBD2 (5 bases). The CDR3 contains 14 residues. Germline CDR1 is MRHNA and CDR2 is SNTAGT. V lost 8 bases and J lost 0, with 12 bases in between. CDR3 protein: CASLRGLSTDTQYF. The CDR3 nucleotides read TGTGCCAGCCTCAGAGGGCTTAGCACAGATACGCAGTATTTT.

This clonotype is judged medium-sized. The chain couples TRBV12-3 or TRBV12-4 to TRBJ2-1; D unclear. This CDR3 spans 14 amino acids. V lost 8 bases and J lost 3, with 14 bases in between. CDR3 DNA sequence: TGTGCCAGCGGTACTCTAGTACGCTACAATGAGCAGTTCTTC. Its protein is CASGTLVRYNEQFF.

Many counts were recorded for this clonotype. This chain joins TRBV24-1 and TRBJ1-2, with D tentatively TRBD1 (6 bases). V was pared by 1 base and J by 8 bases, with 10 bases between. This CDR3 spans 13 amino acids. From germline, CDR1 is KGHDR and CDR2 SFDVKD. The CDR3 region has the DNA TGTGCCACCAGTGATTTATTCGGGGGCGGCTACACCTTC. Protein product: CATSDLFGGGYTF.